One and the same sample provided the 21 T cell receptor beta chains below, sequenced in a study of T cell changes during pregnancy in multiple sclerosis. Data came from immunoSEQ multiplex PCR; TCRdb stores just in-frame clones and leaves some out. The data hold roughly 72,000 clones, with approximately 94% observed a single time. The source was CD4+ T cells from peripheral blood mononuclear cells, collected before pregnancy. These receptors originate from a female donor with multiple sclerosis, enrolled in a pregnancy study.

The chain uses TRBV1 and TRBJ2-3; TRBD2, the table's D call, was not compared with the DNA. TRBV1 is listed as a pseudogene. This CDR3 has 15 amino acids. As DNA, the CDR3 is TGCACCAGCAGCCCGGCCCGGGACTGCACAGATACGCAGTATTTT. It is translated as CTSSPARDCTDTQYF.

This rearrangement joins TRBV9 to TRBJ1-1; 9 bases are shared with TRBD1. From germline, CDR1 is SGDLS and CDR2 YYNGEE. CDR3 length: 14 residues. J gave up 5 bases and V 8 bases, and 10 bases lay outside the gene matches. The CDR3 coding sequence is TGTGCCAGTAAACAGGGGGCAGGTGGGACTGAAGCTTTCTTT. This sequence encodes CASKQGAGGTEAFF.

The genes are TRBV7-9 and TRBJ2-7; 8 bases line up with TRBD2. Trimming took 1 base from V and 3 from J; bases not matched to a gene: 11. This CDR3 is 17 amino acids long. Germline values: CDR1 SEHNR, CDR2 FQNEAQ (reference sequence). CDR3 in amino acids: CASSLVAGSDRSYEQYF. In DNA, the CDR3 is TGTGCCAGCAGCTTAGTAGCGGGGTCGGACAGAAGCTACGAGCAGTACTTC.

This clone was detected only a few times. Here the CDR3 DNA reads TGTGCCAGCAGTCAAGGGCAGTCGAACACTGAAGCTTTCTTT. It yields the protein CASSQGQSNTEAFF. V and J are TRBV2 and TRBJ1-1; D not certain. The CDR3 spans 14 residues. V gave up 5 bases and J gave up 1 base, with 11 bases separating them. Per the germline V gene, CDR1 is SNHLY and CDR2 is FYNNEI.

The chain combines TRBV6-1 with TRBJ1-2, with D perhaps TRBD1 (5 bases). The CDR3 sequence is 13 residues long. The V gene lost 8 bases and the J gene lost 8 bases, with 18 bases spanning the gap. Per the germline V gene, CDR1 is MNHNS and CDR2 is SASEGT. In DNA form, the CDR3 reads TGTGCCAGCTCCGAAACAGGTAGACCCGGCTACACCTTC. Translated, it gives CASSETGRPGYTF.

This CDR3 reads CASSLEGAGELFF. CDR3 DNA: TGTGCCAGCAGCTTAGAAGGAGCCGGGGAGCTGTTTTTT. The chain carries TRBV11-3 and TRBJ2-2; D unresolved. The CDR3 is 13 residues long. Looked up from germline, CDR1 is SGHNT and CDR2 is YENEEA. Trimming stripped 0 bases from V and 6 bases from J, with 5 bases between.

V usage is TRBV7-2 and J usage is TRBJ1-1; TRBD1 is a possible D gene (5 bases). From germline, CDR1 is SGHTA and CDR2 FQGNSA. This CDR3 region has 14 residues. Trimming pared 1 base from V and 4 bases from J, leaving 10 bases between. The CDR3 sequence is CASSLVSQGTEAFF. In nucleotides, the CDR3 is TGTGCCAGCAGCTTAGTGTCGCAGGGCACTGAAGCTTTCTTT.

This clone was seen a few times. The gene calls are TRBV30 and TRBJ1-5; unclear D gene. Looked up from germline, CDR1 is GTSNPN and CDR2 is SVGIG (reference sequence). The CDR3 covers 14 residues. The germline V and J ends were trimmed by 0 bases and 2 bases, with 8 bases remaining between them. The CDR3 sequence is CAWSVLNGNQPQHF. The CDR3 DNA is TGTGCCTGGAGTGTACTAAACGGCAATCAGCCCCAGCATTTT.

The chain has TRBV5-1 and TRBJ1-2, with D perhaps TRBD1 (6 bases). The V end was cut by 3 bases, the J end by 8 bases, with 17 bases between. This CDR3 spans 14 amino acids. Germline CDR1 is SGHRS and CDR2 is YFSETQ. The CDR3 reads CASSSLGQTEGYTF. The CDR3 bases are TGCGCCAGCAGCTCTCTTGGACAGACGGAGGGCTACACCTTC.

The rearrangement joins TRBV7-2 to TRBJ2-1, with TRBD1 matching 11 bases. The CDR3 totals 16 residues. Germline V gene sequence: CDR1 SGHTA, CDR2 FQGNSA. Germline trimming cut 1 base from V and 6 bases from J; bases unmatched to any gene: 5. CDR3 sequence (DNA): TGTGCCAGCAGCTTAGGAGGGACAGGGGGGCTCAATGAGCAGTTCTTC. Translating it yields CASSLGGTGGLNEQFF.

V and J are TRBV27 and TRBJ2-2, with 11 bases identical to TRBD2. CDR1 is MNHEY, CDR2 SMNVEV, per germline (reference sequence). This CDR3 is 15 amino acids long. The ends lost 5 bases at V and 3 bases at J; junction bases unmatched: 2. Here the CDR3 DNA reads TGTGCCAGCAGTGCGACTAGCGGGGACACCGGGGAGCTGTTTTTT. It encodes CASSATSGDTGELFF.

In the case of this clone: The same CDR3 arises from other DNA sequences in this sample as well. The rearrangement joins TRBV5-1 to TRBJ1-1, with D possibly TRBD1 on 5 matching bases. V dropped 0 bases and J dropped 5 bases, with 8 bases sitting between them. The CDR3 length is 13 residues. CDR1 SGHRS and CDR2 YFSETQ come from the germline V gene. The CDR3 reads CASSLERGTEAFF. The CDR3 DNA reads TGCGCCAGCAGCTTGGAGCGGGGGACTGAAGCTTTCTTT.

This chain connects TRBV30 to TRBJ1-5; possible D gene TRBD1, 6 bases. Between the trimmed V and J ends, which lost 4 bases and 7 bases, there was a span of 11 bases. The CDR3 contains 12 residues. CDR1 is GTSNPN, CDR2 SVGIG, per germline (reference sequence). CDR3 sequence reads: CAWNSGAQPQHF. The CDR3 bases are TGTGCCTGGAATTCAGGGGCCCAGCCCCAGCATTTT.

V gene TRBV6-1 combines with J gene TRBJ2-3, with D possibly TRBD2 on 6 matching bases. Trimming took 6 bases from V and 4 from J, leaving 8 bases between them. The CDR3 is made up of 12 amino acids. The V gene's germline CDR1 is MNHNS and CDR2 SASEGT. CDR3 nucleotide sequence: TGTGCCAGCAGCGGGGGTGCAGATACGCAGTATTTT. This encodes CASSGGADTQYF.

The chain combines TRBV5-1 with TRBJ2-1, with D hard to call. The V gene's germline CDR1 is SGHRS and CDR2 YFSETQ. V lost 1 base and J 0 bases, leaving 8 bases between the germline ends. The CDR3 sequence is 15 residues long. This CDR3 is CASSLSRSSYNEQFF. CDR3 bases: TGCGCCAGCAGCTTGTCGAGGAGCTCCTACAATGAGCAGTTCTTC.

This chain links TRBV21-1 with TRBJ1-5; no DNA check was done on the table's D call, TRBD1. TRBV21-1 is annotated as a pseudogene. There are 17 residues in the CDR3. This chain's CDR3 is CASSKGRPDSYNQPQHF. CDR3 in DNA: TGTGCCAGCAGCAAAGGGCGGCCAGACAGCTACAATCAGCCCCAGCATTTT.

The gene calls are TRBV5-6 and TRBJ1-1; D gene ambiguous. The CDR3 runs to 16 residues. The ends were cut back, 0 bases at V and 1 base at J, with 13 bases in the middle. CDR1 is SGHDT and CDR2 is YYEEEE in the germline V gene. CDR3 nucleotides: TGTGCCAGCAGCTTGGCCCAGTTTTGGTCGAACACTGAAGCTTTCTTT. Translating it yields CASSLAQFWSNTEAFF.

This chain joins TRBV7-3 and TRBJ2-1, with 9 bases matching TRBD2. Germline V gives CDR1 SGHTA, CDR2 FQGTGA. V shed 2 bases, J shed 7 bases, and the junction held 9 bases outside the gene matches. The CDR3 is made up of 16 amino acids. The chain's CDR3 is CASSLVGGGAWNEQFF. CDR3 in DNA: TGTGCCAGCAGCTTAGTGGGCGGGGGGGCCTGGAATGAGCAGTTCTTC.

V usage is TRBV5-6 and J usage is TRBJ2-5; TRBD1 might be the D (5 bases). Trimming pared 0 bases from V and 4 bases from J, leaving 13 bases between. The germline V gene has CDR1 SGHDT and CDR2 YYEEEE. The CDR3 length is 15 residues. The CDR3 here is CASSLEGAGRETQYF. In DNA, the CDR3 is TGTGCCAGCAGCTTGGAAGGGGCAGGTCGAGAGACCCAGTACTTC.

The chain joins TRBV18 to TRBJ2-7; 8 bases match TRBD2. Germline trimming cut 1 base from V and 6 bases from J; bases unmatched to any gene: 8. CDR1 and CDR2 from the germline V gene are KGHSH and LQKENI. The CDR3 is 15 amino acids. The CDR3 is CASSPLESGSGEQYF. The CDR3 nucleotides read TGTGCCAGCTCACCACTGGAAAGCGGGAGTGGCGAGCAGTACTTC.

V usage is TRBV6-5 and J usage is TRBJ1-2, with D hard to call. Germline V gives CDR1 MNHEY, CDR2 SVGAGI. The V and J ends lost 2 bases and 1 base respectively, with 8 bases between them. The CDR3 spans 14 residues. The CDR3 reads CASSYGQHNYGYTF. CDR3 coding DNA: TGTGCCAGCAGTTACGGGCAGCATAACTATGGCTACACCTTC.